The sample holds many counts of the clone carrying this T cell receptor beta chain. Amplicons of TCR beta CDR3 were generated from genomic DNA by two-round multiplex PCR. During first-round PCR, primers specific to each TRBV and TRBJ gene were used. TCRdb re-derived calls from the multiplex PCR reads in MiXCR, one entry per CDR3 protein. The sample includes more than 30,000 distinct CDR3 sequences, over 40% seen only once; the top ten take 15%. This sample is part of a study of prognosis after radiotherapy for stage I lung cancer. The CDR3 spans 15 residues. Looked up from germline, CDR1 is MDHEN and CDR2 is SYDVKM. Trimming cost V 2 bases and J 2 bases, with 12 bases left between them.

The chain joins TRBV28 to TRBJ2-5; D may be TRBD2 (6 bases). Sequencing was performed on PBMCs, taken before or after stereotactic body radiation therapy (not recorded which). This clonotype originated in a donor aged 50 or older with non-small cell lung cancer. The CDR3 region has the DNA TGTGCCAGCAGTTTAACTAGCTTAGGTCAAGAGACCCAGTACTTC. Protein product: CASSLTSLGQETQYF.